One sample yielded the 17 T cell receptor beta chains listed below, sequenced in a study of T-cell memory formation after mild COVID-19. TCRdb redid the calling of the 5' RACE reads with MiXCR, one entry per CDR3 protein. The table lists 40,000 or so distinct CDR3 sequences, less than 8% of them singletons, with roughly 0.79% in the top ten. Sequenced sample: PBMCs or a T cell subset sorted from them (not recorded which). The receptors were sampled from an adult who had mild COVID-19 (a few samples of this study predate the infection). Cell type and time point are not known.

This clonotype has at least ten counts. The V call is TRBV6-6, the J call TRBJ2-2; 7 bases agree with TRBD1. The junction had 8 bases not matched to a gene; V was cut back by 6 bases and J by 1 base. The CDR3 covers 16 residues. In germline, CDR1 is MNHNY, CDR2 SVGAGI (reference sequence). The CDR3 coding sequence is TGTGCCAGCAGACCTACAGGGGAAGGGAACACCGGGGAGCTGTTTTTT. Its protein is CASRPTGEGNTGELFF.

This clonotype occurred many times. The gene calls are TRBV7-3 and TRBJ2-1; 10 bases align to TRBD2. V was pared by 3 bases and J by 8 bases, with 7 bases of the junction left unmatched. The CDR3 spans 15 residues. Per the germline V gene, CDR1 is SGHTA and CDR2 is FQGTGA. CDR3 sequence (DNA): TGTGCCAGCAGCTTGACTAGCGGGTCCTTTGATGAGCAGTTCTTC. Protein sequence: CASSLTSGSFDEQFF.

The chain has TRBV25-1 and TRBJ1-2; no reliable D call. This CDR3 is 13 amino acids long. V was shortened by 3 bases and J by 4 bases, with 9 bases between the two germline ends. The germline V gene encodes CDR1 MGHDK and CDR2 SYGVNS. CDR3 nucleotides: TGTGCCAGCAGTGACACGGGTAGCTATGGCTACACCTTC. Its protein product is CASSDTGSYGYTF.

This clonotype has a handful of counts. This chain joins TRBV6-1 and TRBJ2-3; D remains unclear. The V gene lost 1 base and the J gene lost 9 bases, with 11 bases spanning the gap. Per the germline V gene, CDR1 is MNHNS and CDR2 is SASEGT. The CDR3 runs to 13 residues. The CDR3 coding sequence is TGTGCCAGCAGTGAAGGGGCCGTTGGGACGCAGTATTTT. As protein: CASSEGAVGTQYF.

The chain has TRBV12-3 or TRBV12-4 and TRBJ2-3, with 8 bases fitting TRBD1. The CDR3 loop spans 18 amino acids. Trimming took 3 bases from V and 4 from J; bases not matched to a gene: 15. The CDR3 bases are TGTGCCAGCAGTTTGTTCCTGCCGGGACAGGCCTTTTCAGATACGCAGTATTTT. Translation gives CASSLFLPGQAFSDTQYF.

In its sample, this clonotype was seen many times. The chain joins TRBV7-2 to TRBJ1-2; 8 positions match TRBD1. CDR1 and CDR2 from the germline V gene are SGHTA and FQGNSA. This CDR3 spans 15 amino acids. With V trimmed by 4 bases and J by 4 bases, 8 bases remained unmatched. This chain's CDR3 is CASSSGQGRGYGYTF. Here the CDR3 DNA reads TGTGCCAGCAGCTCCGGACAGGGCAGAGGCTATGGCTACACCTTC.

This clonotype came up many times. The gene calls are TRBV27 and TRBJ1-5; D gene unclear. CDR1 MNHEY and CDR2 SMNVEV come from the germline V gene (reference sequence). Trimming left V 2 bases short and J 1 base short, with 6 bases between. The CDR3 contains 14 residues. For the CDR3, the DNA is TGTGCCAGCAGTTTAAGGCAGAGCAATCAGCCCCAGCATTTT. This sequence encodes CASSLRQSNQPQHF.

This clonotype was counted at least ten times. The J gene is TRBJ2-5, the V gene TRBV7-2, with TRBD1 as a possible D gene (6 bases). Trimming stripped 5 bases from V and 2 bases from J, with 15 bases between. The germline V gene encodes CDR1 SGHTA and CDR2 FQGNSA. The CDR3 is made up of 15 amino acids. The CDR3 loop is CASSNTGTLQETQYF. For the CDR3, the DNA is TGTGCCAGCAGCAATACAGGGACCTTACAAGAGACCCAGTACTTC.

In its sample, this clonotype was seen many times. The chain couples TRBV6-5 to TRBJ1-4; TRBD1 aligns across 10 bases. The CDR3 length is 14 residues. Germline V gives CDR1 MNHEY, CDR2 SVGAGI. Trimming at V came to 4 bases and at J to 10 bases, leaving 6 bases not matched to a gene. The CDR3 loop reads CASSWTGGYRKLFF. CDR3 sequence (DNA): TGTGCCAGCAGTTGGACAGGGGGATACCGAAAACTGTTTTTT.

Only a few counts were recorded for this clonotype. V gene TRBV20-1 combines with J gene TRBJ1-1; D is perhaps TRBD1 (6 bases). The germline V and J ends were trimmed by 3 bases and 2 bases, with 22 bases remaining between them. Per the germline V gene, CDR1 is DFQATT and CDR2 is SNEGSKA (reference sequence). The CDR3 has 17 residues. The CDR3 nucleotides are TGCAGTGCTAGGTTGGGCAGGGGACCTCCAAGAAACACTGAAGCTTTCTTT. Its translation is CSARLGRGPPRNTEAFF.

With regard to this clonotype: A much larger clone differs by one base, so this may be a read error. V is TRBV4-1 and J is TRBJ2-7, with D unclear. V lost 5 bases and J 0 bases, leaving 11 bases between the germline ends. Germline lookup yields CDR1 MGHRA and CDR2 YSYEKL. There are 14 residues in the CDR3. The CDR3 loop reads CASSSAVSSYEQYF. As DNA, the CDR3 is TGCGCCAGCAGCTCGGCAGTTTCCTCCTACGAGCAGTACTTC.

This clonotype has just a few counts. J is TRBJ2-1 and V is TRBV24-1; 7 bases agree with TRBD2. The V segment lost 1 base and the J segment 5 bases; nucleotides outside the gene matches: 4. The CDR3 spans 15 residues. The germline gives CDR1 KGHDR, CDR2 SFDVKD. CDR3 bases: TGTGCCACCAGTGATTTTCCTAGCGGAAACAATGAGCAGTTCTTC. Translated, it gives CATSDFPSGNNEQFF.

V usage is TRBV14 and J usage is TRBJ1-2; D remains unclear. CDR3 size: 13 residues. Germline lookup yields CDR1 SGHDN and CDR2 FVKESK. V dropped 2 bases and J dropped 6 bases, with 10 bases sitting between them. CDR3: CASSQYRRNGYTF. Here the CDR3 DNA reads TGTGCCAGCAGCCAATATCGCAGAAATGGCTACACCTTC.

There are many counts of this clonotype. Written as DNA, the CDR3 is TGTGCCAGCAGCCAAGATCAGGTCGTCGAGCAGTACTTC. It specifies CASSQDQVVEQYF. The chain employs TRBV4-2 and TRBJ2-7, with D unresolved. CDR3 size: 13 residues. Germline CDR1 is LGHNA and CDR2 is YNFKEQ. V was trimmed by 0 bases and J by 6 bases, leaving 9 bases between them.

This chain connects TRBV30 to TRBJ1-2, with D unclear. Germline-derived CDR1 and CDR2 are GTSNPN and SVGIG (reference sequence). V was trimmed by 5 bases and J by 5 bases, leaving 9 bases between them. The CDR3 is 11 amino acids. The CDR3 DNA follows: TGTGCCTGGGGGAGTAGTTATGGCTACACCTTC. It translates to CAWGSSYGYTF.

J is TRBJ1-2 and V is TRBV24-1; 8 positions match TRBD1. CDR1 KGHDR and CDR2 SFDVKD come from the germline V gene. The junction had 3 bases not matched to a gene; V was cut back by 3 bases and J by 4 bases. This CDR3 region has 14 residues. CDR3 coding DNA: TGTGCCACCAGTGATACCGGGACAGGCTATGGCTACACCTTC. As protein: CATSDTGTGYGYTF.

This clonotype has at least ten counts. This chain joins TRBV12-5 and TRBJ2-7; D gene unclear. V lost 5 bases and J 7 bases, leaving 12 bases between the germline ends. The CDR3 contains 12 residues. Per germline, CDR1 LGHNT and CDR2 FRNRAP. The chain's CDR3 is CASGAVYGEQYF. CDR3 coding DNA: TGTGCTAGTGGTGCCGTCTATGGGGAGCAGTACTTC.